This T cell receptor (beta chain) was profiled in a study of T cell responses to AZD1222 COVID-19 vaccine. Study outcomes and limitations: A mostly white British donor set with more females was recruited, and clonal diversity was possibly underestimated.

As for this clone: Its antigen is undetermined.

Measured with immunoSEQ multiplex PCR; TCRdb has only the in-frame clones, and not every one. The sample carries 100,000 to 150,000 clones, 70% to 90% recorded once. This receptor was identified in an adult who received the MenACWY meningococcal vaccine as a control. The source was peripheral blood, collected 28 days after the second dose of the MenACWY control vaccine.

CDR3 in DNA: TGCGCCAGCAGCCCCGGGTCTTTTGGAAACACCATATATTTT. As protein: CASSPGSFGNTIYF. The rearrangement joins TRBV5-1 to TRBJ1-3; D gene ambiguous. V was cut by 4 bases and J by 3 bases, with 11 bases left in between. This CDR3 region has 14 residues. Germline V lookup: CDR1 SGHRS, CDR2 YFSETQ.